A selection of T cell receptor beta chains follows, all from one sample in a study of radiotherapy plus CTLA-4 blockade in lung cancer. Measured with immunoSEQ multiplex PCR; TCRdb has only the in-frame clones, and not every one. The repertoire holds some 110,000 clones, with roughly 84% as singletons. The starting material was peripheral blood, obtained from a patient treated with radiotherapy plus ipilimumab. These receptors came from a human donor with non-small cell lung cancer that progressed on radiotherapy plus ipilimumab. Some clones in this sample may be carry-over from other donors' samples. Each CDR3 is given with its conserved first and last residue. A D gene is named only where the DNA matches it firmly. Only part of the rows carry a size: once, few, many, or a class if the clone is expanded.

j_gene: TRBJ1-3; abundance: -; d_gene: -; v_gene: TRBV30; CDR3aa: CAWEVQSGNTIYF; CDR3nt: TGTGCCTGGGAGGTCCAGAGTGGAAACACCATATATTTT
j_gene: TRBJ1-3; abundance: few; d_gene: TRBD1; v_gene: TRBV10-3; CDR3aa: CATRPTGVVVNTIYF; CDR3nt: TGTGCCACACGACCAACAGGGGTCGTCGTGAACACCATATATTTT
j_gene: TRBJ1-2; abundance: -; d_gene: -; v_gene: TRBV7-3; CDR3aa: CASSPGQSVEGYTF; CDR3nt: TGTGCCAGCAGCCCCGGACAGAGCGTGGAGGGCTACACCTTC
j_gene: TRBJ2-3; abundance: -; d_gene: -; v_gene: TRBV15; CDR3aa: CATSREPQGTDTQYF; CDR3nt: TGTGCCACCAGCAGAGAACCCCAGGGTACAGATACGCAGTATTTT
j_gene: TRBJ2-3; abundance: -; d_gene: TRBD2; v_gene: TRBV18; CDR3aa: CASSPTRSGGAGTDTQYF; CDR3nt: TGTGCCAGCTCACCAACCCGAAGCGGGGGGGCTGGGACAGATACGCAGTATTTT
j_gene: TRBJ1-1; abundance: -; d_gene: -; v_gene: TRBV4-3; CDR3aa: CASSQGQTGKTEAFF; CDR3nt: TGCGCCAGCAGCCAAGGGCAAACAGGAAAAACTGAAGCTTTCTTT
j_gene: TRBJ2-5; abundance: -; d_gene: -; v_gene: TRBV7-3; CDR3aa: CASSRLTQETQYF; CDR3nt: TGTGCCAGCAGCCGATTAACCCAAGAGACCCAGTACTTC
j_gene: TRBJ2-3; abundance: -; d_gene: -; v_gene: TRBV14; CDR3aa: CASSQSVWSTDTQYF; CDR3nt: TGTGCCAGCAGCCAAAGCGTCTGGAGCACAGATACGCAGTATTTT
j_gene: TRBJ2-5; abundance: once; d_gene: -; v_gene: TRBV2; CDR3aa: CASSDRGGETQYF; CDR3nt: TGTGCCAGCAGTGACCGAGGCGGTGAGACCCAGTACTTC
j_gene: TRBJ1-3; abundance: -; d_gene: TRBD1; v_gene: TRBV4-2; CDR3aa: CASSQTGGSGNTIYF; CDR3nt: TGTGCCAGCAGCCAGACAGGGGGATCTGGAAACACCATATATTTT
j_gene: TRBJ2-5; abundance: -; d_gene: TRBD1; v_gene: TRBV18; CDR3aa: CASSARDRGQETQYF; CDR3nt: TGTGCCAGCTCCGCCCGGGACAGGGGGCAAGAGACCCAGTACTTC
j_gene: TRBJ1-2; abundance: -; d_gene: -; v_gene: TRBV10-3; CDR3aa: CAISQEGGATYGYTF; CDR3nt: TGTGCCATCAGTCAGGAAGGAGGGGCCACCTATGGCTACACCTTC
j_gene: TRBJ1-3; abundance: once; d_gene: -; v_gene: TRBV28; CDR3aa: CASSFAGAPGNTIYF; CDR3nt: TGTGCCAGCAGTTTCGCGGGGGCGCCTGGAAACACCATATATTTT
j_gene: TRBJ1-1; abundance: -; d_gene: TRBD1; v_gene: TRBV10-1; CDR3aa: CASSGGGTGEVPEAFF; CDR3nt: TGCGCCAGCAGTGGGGGCGGGACAGGGGAGGTACCTGAAGCTTTCTTT
j_gene: TRBJ2-7; abundance: -; d_gene: -; v_gene: TRBV27; CDR3aa: CASSLLSNEQYF; CDR3nt: TGTGCCAGCAGTTTGCTGAGCAACGAGCAGTACTTC
j_gene: TRBJ1-1; abundance: -; d_gene: TRBD1; v_gene: TRBV4-2; CDR3aa: CASSHPRAGQGVEAFF; CDR3nt: TGTGCCAGCAGCCACCCCAGAGCCGGACAGGGAGTAGAAGCTTTCTTT
j_gene: TRBJ2-7; abundance: -; d_gene: -; v_gene: TRBV21-1; CDR3aa: CASSKMGTSGPERVYEQYF; CDR3nt: TGTGCCAGCAGCAAAATGGGGACGTCGGGACCCGAAAGGGTTTACGAGCAGTACTTC
j_gene: TRBJ1-4; abundance: -; d_gene: -; v_gene: TRBV2; CDR3aa: CASIRGGTNEKLFF; CDR3nt: TGTGCCAGCATAAGGGGCGGAACTAATGAAAAACTGTTTTTT
j_gene: TRBJ1-2; abundance: -; d_gene: -; v_gene: TRBV5-4; CDR3aa: CASSPRQVSNYGYTF; CDR3nt: TGTGCCAGCAGCCCCCGACAGGTATCTAACTATGGCTACACCTTC
j_gene: TRBJ2-7; abundance: -; d_gene: TRBD1; v_gene: TRBV10-3; CDR3aa: CAISRTGGDEQYF; CDR3nt: TGTGCCATCAGCAGGACAGGGGGAGACGAGCAGTACTTC
j_gene: TRBJ2-3; abundance: once; d_gene: -; v_gene: TRBV5-1; CDR3aa: CASRGSSSTDTQYF; CDR3nt: TGCGCCAGCAGGGGGAGCTCTAGCACAGATACGCAGTATTTT
j_gene: TRBJ1-2; abundance: few; d_gene: -; v_gene: TRBV19; CDR3aa: CASSIPQVREAYYGYTF; CDR3nt: TGTGCCAGTAGTATCCCCCAAGTCCGGGAGGCCTATTATGGCTACACCTTC
j_gene: TRBJ2-2; abundance: -; d_gene: TRBD2; v_gene: TRBV5-1; CDR3aa: CASSFDPGTSGVTNTGELFF; CDR3nt: TGCGCCAGCAGCTTTGACCCCGGGACTAGCGGGGTTACGAACACCGGGGAGCTGTTTTTT
j_gene: TRBJ1-4; abundance: -; d_gene: TRBD1; v_gene: TRBV4-1; CDR3aa: CASSQEGGQANEKLFF; CDR3nt: TGCGCCAGCAGCCAAGAAGGGGGACAGGCTAATGAAAAACTGTTTTTT
j_gene: TRBJ1-1; abundance: -; d_gene: -; v_gene: TRBV11-1; CDR3aa: CASSLGTSGGTEAFF; CDR3nt: TGTGCCAGCAGCTTAGGAACGTCCGGGGGAACTGAAGCTTTCTTT
j_gene: TRBJ1-2; abundance: -; d_gene: -; v_gene: TRBV14; CDR3aa: CASSQGVRIYGYTF; CDR3nt: TGTGCCAGCAGCCAAGGTGTACGGATCTATGGCTACACCTTC
j_gene: TRBJ2-1; abundance: few; d_gene: -; v_gene: TRBV2; CDR3aa: CASSKPTGDNEQFF; CDR3nt: TGTGCCAGCAGTAAGCCGACAGGAGACAATGAGCAGTTCTTC
j_gene: TRBJ1-3; abundance: -; d_gene: -; v_gene: TRBV10-3; CDR3aa: CAISEREGSGNTIYF; CDR3nt: TGTGCCATCAGTGAGAGAGAGGGATCTGGAAACACCATATATTTT
j_gene: TRBJ2-5; abundance: -; d_gene: -; v_gene: TRBV2; CDR3aa: CASSDLQGGGRSETQYF; CDR3nt: TGTGCCAGCAGTGATTTGCAGGGTGGGGGGCGAAGCGAGACCCAGTACTTC
j_gene: TRBJ2-6; abundance: -; d_gene: -; v_gene: TRBV6-5; CDR3aa: CASSYSPTGANVLTF; CDR3nt: TGTGCCAGCAGTTACTCTCCAACTGGGGCCAACGTCCTGACTTTC
j_gene: TRBJ1-1; abundance: -; d_gene: -; v_gene: TRBV6-5; CDR3aa: CASRTLGNTEAFF; CDR3nt: TGTGCCAGCAGAACGCTCGGGAACACTGAAGCTTTCTTT
j_gene: TRBJ1-3; abundance: few; d_gene: -; v_gene: TRBV5-6; CDR3aa: CASSLFGTIYF; CDR3nt: TGTGCCAGCAGCTTGTTCGGCACCATATATTTT
j_gene: TRBJ2-5; abundance: -; d_gene: -; v_gene: TRBV5-4; CDR3aa: CASSLASTDQETQYF; CDR3nt: TGTGCCAGCAGCTTGGCCAGCACCGACCAAGAGACCCAGTACTTC
j_gene: TRBJ1-5; abundance: few; d_gene: -; v_gene: TRBV6-5; CDR3aa: CASSYDRRNQPQHF; CDR3nt: TGTGCCAGCAGTTACGACAGGAGGAATCAGCCCCAGCATTTT
j_gene: TRBJ1-4; abundance: -; d_gene: -; v_gene: TRBV7-6; CDR3aa: CATGQFHEKLFF; CDR3nt: TGTGCCACCGGACAGTTTCATGAAAAACTGTTTTTT
j_gene: TRBJ1-2; abundance: -; d_gene: -; v_gene: TRBV7-9; CDR3aa: CASSPPLGLYGYTF; CDR3nt: TGTGCCAGCAGCCCCCCCCTAGGTCTCTATGGCTACACCTTC
j_gene: TRBJ2-1; abundance: -; d_gene: TRBD2; v_gene: TRBV7-2; CDR3aa: CASSPGLAEHNEQFF; CDR3nt: TGTGCCAGCAGCCCGGGACTAGCGGAACACAATGAGCAGTTCTTC
j_gene: TRBJ2-1; abundance: -; d_gene: -; v_gene: TRBV5-6; CDR3aa: CASSLIGGRSSYNEQFF; CDR3nt: TGTGCCAGCAGCCTTATCGGGGGACGTAGCTCCTACAATGAGCAGTTCTTC
j_gene: TRBJ1-1; abundance: -; d_gene: -; v_gene: TRBV5-4; CDR3aa: CASSLDWVTEAFF; CDR3nt: TGTGCCAGCAGCTTGGATTGGGTCACTGAAGCTTTCTTT
j_gene: TRBJ2-5; abundance: -; d_gene: -; v_gene: TRBV7-2; CDR3aa: CASSLRGSGETQYF; CDR3nt: TGTGCCAGCAGCTTAAGAGGTTCCGGGGAGACCCAGTACTTC
j_gene: TRBJ1-1; abundance: few; d_gene: -; v_gene: TRBV7-6; CDR3aa: CASSLSLDTEAFF; CDR3nt: TGTGCCAGCAGTTTAAGTTTGGACACTGAAGCTTTCTTT
j_gene: TRBJ2-5; abundance: -; d_gene: -; v_gene: TRBV29-1; CDR3aa: CSVGTWGETQYF; CDR3nt: TGCAGCGTTGGGACGTGGGGAGAGACCCAGTACTTC
j_gene: TRBJ1-5; abundance: -; d_gene: -; v_gene: TRBV27; CDR3aa: CASNQCLSQGCQPQHF; CDR3nt: TGTGCCAGCAATCAGTGTTTATCACAGGGCTGTCAGCCCCAGCATTTT
j_gene: TRBJ1-1; abundance: -; d_gene: -; v_gene: TRBV6-5; CDR3aa: CASTLGRGNTEAFF; CDR3nt: TGTGCCAGCACCTTGGGTAGAGGGAACACTGAAGCTTTCTTT
j_gene: TRBJ1-2; abundance: -; d_gene: -; v_gene: TRBV7-2; CDR3aa: CASNLAGAGYTF; CDR3nt: TGTGCCAGCAATCTTGCGGGGGCCGGCTACACCTTC
j_gene: TRBJ1-5; abundance: -; d_gene: TRBD1; v_gene: TRBV10-3; CDR3aa: CAIRGQGNQPQHF; CDR3nt: TGTGCCATCAGGGGACAGGGAAATCAGCCCCAGCATTTT
j_gene: TRBJ2-1; abundance: -; d_gene: -; v_gene: TRBV11-3; CDR3aa: CASSPISGREQFF; CDR3nt: TGTGCCAGCAGCCCGATATCGGGGAGGGAGCAGTTCTTC
j_gene: TRBJ2-2; abundance: few; d_gene: TRBD1; v_gene: TRBV5-1; CDR3aa: CASSLAGQGVTGELFF; CDR3nt: TGCGCCAGCAGCTTGGCGGGACAGGGAGTCACCGGGGAGCTGTTTTTT
j_gene: TRBJ1-3; abundance: once; d_gene: TRBD1; v_gene: TRBV11-1; CDR3aa: CASSSATGAVSGNTIYF; CDR3nt: TGTGCCAGCAGCTCAGCGACAGGGGCAGTGTCTGGAAACACCATATATTTT
j_gene: TRBJ2-1; abundance: few; d_gene: TRBD2; v_gene: TRBV5-4; CDR3aa: CASSLAGGGGLREQFF; CDR3nt: TGTGCCAGCAGCTTGGCCGGCGGGGGAGGTTTGCGGGAGCAGTTCTTC
j_gene: TRBJ2-7; abundance: -; d_gene: -; v_gene: TRBV7-8; CDR3aa: CASSPGSTLYEQYF; CDR3nt: TGTGCCAGCAGCCCCGGGTCCACACTTTACGAGCAGTACTTC
j_gene: TRBJ1-1; abundance: -; d_gene: -; v_gene: TRBV15; CDR3aa: CATSSFVGTLAFF; CDR3nt: TGTGCCACCAGCAGCTTCGTCGGGACACTTGCTTTCTTT
j_gene: TRBJ1-1; abundance: -; d_gene: -; v_gene: TRBV7-8; CDR3aa: CASRSGVNTEAFF; CDR3nt: TGTGCCAGCAGGTCGGGGGTGAACACTGAAGCTTTCTTT
j_gene: TRBJ2-3; abundance: -; d_gene: TRBD1; v_gene: TRBV7-6; CDR3aa: CASSLLGQHTDTQYF; CDR3nt: TGTGCCAGCAGCTTACTGGGACAGCACACAGATACGCAGTATTTT
j_gene: TRBJ2-3; abundance: -; d_gene: -; v_gene: TRBV5-1; CDR3aa: CASSHEGRADTQYF; CDR3nt: TGCGCCAGCAGCCACGAAGGGCGGGCAGATACGCAGTATTTT
j_gene: TRBJ2-1; abundance: -; d_gene: TRBD1; v_gene: TRBV4-3; CDR3aa: CASSRTPTGVEDEQFF; CDR3nt: TGCGCCAGCAGCCGGACACCGACAGGGGTCGAAGATGAGCAGTTCTTC
j_gene: TRBJ1-5; abundance: -; d_gene: TRBD1; v_gene: TRBV10-3; CDR3aa: CAIRGDSYSNQPQHF; CDR3nt: TGTGCCATCAGGGGGGACAGCTATAGCAATCAGCCCCAGCATTTT
j_gene: TRBJ2-7; abundance: -; d_gene: -; v_gene: TRBV7-8; CDR3aa: CASSLRQESYEQYF; CDR3nt: TGTGCCAGCAGCCTTCGACAGGAATCCTACGAGCAGTACTTC
j_gene: TRBJ1-2; abundance: -; d_gene: -; v_gene: TRBV6-5; CDR3aa: CASSLGGRTNYGYTF; CDR3nt: TGTGCCAGCAGTTTGGGGGGGCGCACTAACTATGGCTACACCTTC
j_gene: TRBJ2-3; abundance: -; d_gene: -; v_gene: TRBV6-4; CDR3aa: CASSDVAGTQYF; CDR3nt: TGTGCCAGCAGTGACGTAGCTGGCACGCAGTATTTT